This TCR beta chain appears in the sequencing data of a study of beta chain features in type 1 diabetes (dated by TCRdb to 2017 to 2018). About the study as a whole: Patients and healthy donors did not differ in mean age, gender distribution, total cell number or subset yield. Across all samples, around 100 million sorted cells were examined, and cell number per subset correlated strongly with RNA yield. The study compared the TCRB repertoires of sorted circulating CD4+ T cell subsets in recently diagnosed type 1 diabetes patients with those in matched healthy donors. Regulatory and stem cell-like memory subsets were obtained from only 8 patients and roughly 8 healthy donors, while naive and central memory subsets were obtained from all 30 or so donors.

All of the isolated RNA was reverse transcribed with the High Capacity cDNA Reverse Transcription Kit, so expressed TCRB transcripts were sequenced. Deep immunoSEQ sequencing was applied to naive, central memory and regulatory T cell samples, giving an average of around 4 million total reads per sample. After sorted cells were lysed in RLT buffer, RNA was extracted with DNase-treated RNeasy Micro or Mini kits, with the choice depending on cell number. To prevent cross-contamination, each cell subset was processed individually, whereas patient and healthy donor samples were processed jointly. Using the immunoSEQ multiplex PCR, TCRB sequences were amplified from cDNA into 87-bp fragments spanning the CDR3 region. Amplicons were sequenced on the Illumina HiSeq platform. Regarding the original processing steps: Synthetic template baselines were used to correct PCR bias computationally, reads within Hamming distance 2 were collapsed together, and singletons that could not be merged were discarded. By aligning reads against IMGT, V, D and J genes, CDR3 length, and insertions or deletions at six rearrangement sites were assigned. Clonotype counts were normalized to sorted cell number within each subset before computing true diversity and Gini coefficients with the tcR R package. Repertoire sharing was quantified using the overlap coefficient calculated on TCRB nucleotide sequences. Out-of-frame TCRB sequences from naive cells were analyzed to stand in for the pre-selection repertoire. TCRdb took over this immuneACCESS table, retaining in-frame rearrangements with V and J assigned. Such tables are incomplete; in checked studies, under half of the missing clones stem from an unresolved V gene, and the remainder is unexplained. Clone size and V and J calls were adopted from that table, with D and trimming inferred from the DNA. This sample gives hundreds of thousands of clones in total; about 15% of them show up just once. 0.015% to 0.017% of the sample is in the top ten clones.

Ends trimmed: V by 0 bases, J by 4 bases; bases unmatched to a gene: 10. Per the germline V gene, SGDLS is the CDR1 and YYNGEE is the CDR2. Including the terminal cysteine and phenylalanine, the CDR3 comprises 17 residues. Only CDR3 DNA is held: 51 bases, read in frame from base 1. From each donor, a single peripheral blood sample of around 0.12 L on average was drawn into heparinised tubes. Using a panel that included CD45RO, CCR7, CD25, CD127, CD95 and CD27, naive, central memory, regulatory and stem cell-like memory CD4+ T cells were sorted on a BD FACSAria II. A purity above 98% was achieved for all sorted populations. PBMCs were separated immediately by Lymphoprep density gradient centrifugation and were stained directly, without being cultured. Samples were stained and sorted in pairs, with one healthy donor and one patient per experiment, so that batch effects were minimized. This clone was seen only a few times. Its antigen has not been determined. Within one base of it there is no much larger clone, and no base qualities were kept.

Summary of the overall study and its limitations: Patients with type 1 diabetes made fewer insertions and deleted more nucleotides at VDJ recombination sites, implying thymic rearrangement abnormalities. Only small numbers of individuals were included in the HLA sub-analyses, which left unresolved whether HLA type had any influence on TCRB rearrangement. Because cDNA was sequenced instead of genomic DNA, highly expressing activated cells could be over-represented, though the groups showed no difference in activation or CD3 levels. Type 1 diabetes patients showed a moderate but significant shortening of TCRB CDR3 length in all four CD4+ subsets. Naive, central memory and regulatory TCRB repertoires appeared to be more similar among patients than among healthy donors. Shorter templates might have been favored by PCR, but patient and control samples were amplified and corrected together, so both groups would have been affected equally by any skew.

The sequence derives from a man younger than 35 with type 1 diabetes. Sequencing input: naive CD4+ T cells from blood. Sample cell subset or site, as interpreted from the label and publication: true naive CD4+ T cells. The sequence joins TRBV9 to TRBJ2-5, and 9 bases in between align with TRBD2. The sequenced DNA: TGTGCCAGCAGCGTAGCTGCGCGGGGGGGGCCGGGAGAGACCCAGTACTTC. Translation gives CASSVAARGGPGETQYF. The CDR3 plus the reference TRBV9 and TRBJ2-5 genes for the other parts give the full variable domain: DSGVTQTPKHLITATGQRVTLRCSPRSGDLSVYWYQQSLDQGLQFLIQYYNGEERAKGNILERFSAQQFPDLHSELNLSSLELGDSALYFCASSVAARGGPGETQYFGPGTRLLVL.